This T cell receptor (beta chain) was obtained from a study of neoadjuvant nivolumab and ipilimumab in lung cancer. The method was immunoSEQ multiplex PCR; TCRdb's version includes in-frame clones alone and lacks a portion of them. The sample includes approximately 23,000 clones, 82% of them seen just once. CDR1 is SGHNT, CDR2 YENEEA, per germline. Germline trimming cut 5 bases from V and 3 bases from J; bases unmatched to any gene: 3. CDR3 length equals 15 residues. Turning to this clone: Its cognate antigen is unknown.

Study observations and caveats: Only two of four nivolumab-treated tumors gained richness and clonality by surgery. TCR clonality did not significantly correlate with pathologic tumor regression. Higher pretherapy blood TCR richness went with higher resected-tumor richness.

This sequence was found in an adult with non-small cell lung cancer. V and J are TRBV11-3 and TRBJ2-1; TRBD2 matches at 11 bases. Sequencing was performed on peripheral blood, taken before neoadjuvant nivolumab, alone or with ipilimumab. The CDR3 DNA sequence: TGTGCCAGCAGCCAAACTAGCGGGGGCTACAATGAGCAGTTCTTC. Its protein is CASSQTSGGYNEQFF.